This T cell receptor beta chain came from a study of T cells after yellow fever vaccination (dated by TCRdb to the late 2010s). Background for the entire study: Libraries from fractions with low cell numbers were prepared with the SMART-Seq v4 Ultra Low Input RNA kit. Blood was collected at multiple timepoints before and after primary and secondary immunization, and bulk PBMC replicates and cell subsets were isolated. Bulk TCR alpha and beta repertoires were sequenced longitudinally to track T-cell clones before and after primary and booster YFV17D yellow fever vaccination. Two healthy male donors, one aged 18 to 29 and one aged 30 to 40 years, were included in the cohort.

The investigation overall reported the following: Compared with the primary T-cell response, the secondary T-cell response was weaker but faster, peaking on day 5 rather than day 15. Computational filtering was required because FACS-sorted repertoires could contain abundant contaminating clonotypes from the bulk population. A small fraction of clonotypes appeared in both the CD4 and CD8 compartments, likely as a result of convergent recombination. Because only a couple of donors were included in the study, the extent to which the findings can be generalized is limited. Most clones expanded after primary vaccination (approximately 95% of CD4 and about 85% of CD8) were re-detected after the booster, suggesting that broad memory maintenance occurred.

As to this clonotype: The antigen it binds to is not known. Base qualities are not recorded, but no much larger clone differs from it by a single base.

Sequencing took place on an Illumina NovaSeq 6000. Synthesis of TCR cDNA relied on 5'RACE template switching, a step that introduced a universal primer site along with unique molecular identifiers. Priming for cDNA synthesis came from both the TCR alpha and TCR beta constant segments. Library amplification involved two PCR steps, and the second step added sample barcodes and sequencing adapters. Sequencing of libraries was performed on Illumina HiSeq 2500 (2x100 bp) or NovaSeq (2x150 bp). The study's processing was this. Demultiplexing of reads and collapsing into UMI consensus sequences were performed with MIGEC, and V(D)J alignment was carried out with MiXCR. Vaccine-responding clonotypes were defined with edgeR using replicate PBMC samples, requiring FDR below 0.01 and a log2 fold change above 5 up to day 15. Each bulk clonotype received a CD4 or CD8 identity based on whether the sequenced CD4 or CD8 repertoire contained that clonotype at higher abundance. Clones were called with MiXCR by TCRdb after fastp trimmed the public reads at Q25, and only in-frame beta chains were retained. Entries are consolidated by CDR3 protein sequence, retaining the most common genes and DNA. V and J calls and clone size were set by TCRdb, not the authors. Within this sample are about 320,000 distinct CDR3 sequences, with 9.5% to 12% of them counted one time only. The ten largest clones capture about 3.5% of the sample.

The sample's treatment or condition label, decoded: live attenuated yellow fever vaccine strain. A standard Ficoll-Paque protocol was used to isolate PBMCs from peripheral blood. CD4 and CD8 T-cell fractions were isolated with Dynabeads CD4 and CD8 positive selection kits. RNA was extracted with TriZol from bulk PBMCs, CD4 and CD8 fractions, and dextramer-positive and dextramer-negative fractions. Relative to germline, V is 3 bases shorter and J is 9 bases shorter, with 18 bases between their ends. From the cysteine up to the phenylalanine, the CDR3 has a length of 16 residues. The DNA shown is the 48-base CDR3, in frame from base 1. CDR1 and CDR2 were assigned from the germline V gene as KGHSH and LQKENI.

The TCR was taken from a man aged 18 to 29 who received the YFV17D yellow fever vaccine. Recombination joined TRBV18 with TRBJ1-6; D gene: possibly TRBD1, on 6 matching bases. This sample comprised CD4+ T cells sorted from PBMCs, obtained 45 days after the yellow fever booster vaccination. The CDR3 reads CASSPDRPKGGSPLHF. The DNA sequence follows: TGTGCCAGCTCACCCGACAGGCCCAAGGGGGGTTCACCCCTCCACTTT.